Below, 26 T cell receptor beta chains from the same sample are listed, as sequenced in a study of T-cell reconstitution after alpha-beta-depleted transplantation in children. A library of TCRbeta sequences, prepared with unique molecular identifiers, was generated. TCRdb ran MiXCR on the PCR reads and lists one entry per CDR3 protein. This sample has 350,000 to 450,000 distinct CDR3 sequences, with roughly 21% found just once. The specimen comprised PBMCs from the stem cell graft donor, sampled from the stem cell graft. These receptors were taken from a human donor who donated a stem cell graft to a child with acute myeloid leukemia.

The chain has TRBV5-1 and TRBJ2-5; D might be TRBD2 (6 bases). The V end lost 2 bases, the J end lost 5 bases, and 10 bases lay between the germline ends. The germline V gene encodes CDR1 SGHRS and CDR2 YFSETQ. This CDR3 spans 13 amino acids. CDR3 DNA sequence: TGCGCCAGCAGCTTCGGGAGTCGGGAGACCCAGTACTTC. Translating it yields CASSFGSRETQYF. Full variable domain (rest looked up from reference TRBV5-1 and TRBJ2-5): KAGVTQTPRYLIKTRGQQVTLSCSPISGHRSVSWYQQTPGQGLQFLFEYFSETQRNKGNFPGRFSGRQFSNSRSEMNVSTLELGDSALYLCASSFGSRETQYFGPGTRLLVL.

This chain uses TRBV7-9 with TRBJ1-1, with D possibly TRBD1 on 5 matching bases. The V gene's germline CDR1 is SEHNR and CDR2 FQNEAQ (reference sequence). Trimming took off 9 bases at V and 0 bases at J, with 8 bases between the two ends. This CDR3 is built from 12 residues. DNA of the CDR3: TGTGCCAGATCGACAGTGAACACTGAAGCTTTCTTT. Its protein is CARSTVNTEAFF.

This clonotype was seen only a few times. Here the CDR3 reads CSVTYRGPGELFF. CDR3 sequence (DNA): TGCAGCGTGACTTACAGGGGGCCCGGGGAGCTGTTTTTT. The rearrangement joins TRBV29-1 to TRBJ2-2, with TRBD1 matching 9 bases. The trim removed 6 bases at V and 6 bases at J, leaving 5 bases unmatched. Germline-derived CDR1 and CDR2 are SQVTM and ANQGSEA. CDR3 length equals 13 residues.

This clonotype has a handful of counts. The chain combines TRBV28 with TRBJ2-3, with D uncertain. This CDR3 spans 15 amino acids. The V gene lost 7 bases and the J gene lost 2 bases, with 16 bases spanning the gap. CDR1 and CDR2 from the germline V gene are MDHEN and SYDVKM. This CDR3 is CASTLGSSFTDTQYF. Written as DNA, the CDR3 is TGTGCCAGCACCCTGGGTAGTTCCTTCACAGATACGCAGTATTTT.

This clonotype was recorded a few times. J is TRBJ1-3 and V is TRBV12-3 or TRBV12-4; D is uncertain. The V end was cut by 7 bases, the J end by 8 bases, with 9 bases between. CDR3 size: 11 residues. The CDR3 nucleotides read TGTGCCAGCACCAGAAGTCACACCATATATTTT. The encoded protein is CASTRSHTIYF.

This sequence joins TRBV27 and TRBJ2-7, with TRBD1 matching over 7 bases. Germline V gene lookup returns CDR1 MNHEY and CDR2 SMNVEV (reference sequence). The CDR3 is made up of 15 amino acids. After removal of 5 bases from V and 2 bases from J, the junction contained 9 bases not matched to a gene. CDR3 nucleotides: TGTGCCAGCAGTCAATTGCACAGGGGCCCCTACGAGCAGTACTTC. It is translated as CASSQLHRGPYEQYF.

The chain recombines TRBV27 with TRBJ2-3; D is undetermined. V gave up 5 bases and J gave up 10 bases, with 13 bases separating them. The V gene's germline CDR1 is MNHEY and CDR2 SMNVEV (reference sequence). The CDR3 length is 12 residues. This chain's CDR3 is CASSPPSGPQYF. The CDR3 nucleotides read TGTGCCAGCAGTCCACCTAGTGGGCCGCAGTATTTT.

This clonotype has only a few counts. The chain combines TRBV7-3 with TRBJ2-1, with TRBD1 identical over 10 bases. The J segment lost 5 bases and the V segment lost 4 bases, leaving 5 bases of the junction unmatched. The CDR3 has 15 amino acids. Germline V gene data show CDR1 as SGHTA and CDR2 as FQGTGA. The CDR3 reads CASSSWTGGNNEQFF. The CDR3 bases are TGTGCCAGCAGCTCATGGACAGGGGGGAACAATGAGCAGTTCTTC.

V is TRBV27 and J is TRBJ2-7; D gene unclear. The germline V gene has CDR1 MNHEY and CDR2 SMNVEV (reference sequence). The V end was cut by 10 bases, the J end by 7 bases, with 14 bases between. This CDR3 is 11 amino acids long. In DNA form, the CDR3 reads TGTGCCACACTCTCCGGTGGTGAGCAGTACTTC. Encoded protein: CATLSGGEQYF.

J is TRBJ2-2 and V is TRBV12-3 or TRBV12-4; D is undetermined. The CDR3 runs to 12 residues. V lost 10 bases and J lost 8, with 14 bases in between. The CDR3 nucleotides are TGTGCCATCCGAAGGGCTAGAGGGGAGCTGTTTTTT. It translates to CAIRRARGELFF.

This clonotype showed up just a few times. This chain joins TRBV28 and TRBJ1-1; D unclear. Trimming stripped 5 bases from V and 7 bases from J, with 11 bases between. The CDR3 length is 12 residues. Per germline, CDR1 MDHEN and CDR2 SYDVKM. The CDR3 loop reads CASSDRVNEAFF. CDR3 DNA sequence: TGTGCCAGCAGTGATAGGGTTAATGAAGCTTTCTTT.

CDR3 nucleotides: TGTGCCAGCAGTTTCAGTCATAGGAATCAGCCCCAGCATTTT. Protein product: CASSFSHRNQPQHF. V is TRBV27 and J is TRBJ1-5, with unresolved D. The CDR3 loop spans 14 amino acids. Trimming left V 3 bases short and J 4 bases short, with 10 bases between. Looked up from germline, CDR1 is MNHEY and CDR2 is SMNVEV (reference sequence).

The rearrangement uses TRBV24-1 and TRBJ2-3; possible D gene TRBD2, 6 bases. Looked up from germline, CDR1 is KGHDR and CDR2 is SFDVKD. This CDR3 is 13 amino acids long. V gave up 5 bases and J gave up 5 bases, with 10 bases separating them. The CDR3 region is CATSGDSKDTQYF. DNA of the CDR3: TGTGCCACCAGTGGGGACTCGAAAGATACGCAGTATTTT.

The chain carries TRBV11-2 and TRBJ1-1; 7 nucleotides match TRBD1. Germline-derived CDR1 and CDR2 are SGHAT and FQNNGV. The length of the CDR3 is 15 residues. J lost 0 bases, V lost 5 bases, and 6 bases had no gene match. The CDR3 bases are TGTGCCAGCAGCCCTGGGACAGACCTGAACACTGAAGCTTTCTTT. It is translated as CASSPGTDLNTEAFF. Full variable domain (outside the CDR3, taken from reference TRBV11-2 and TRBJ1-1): EAGVAQSPRYKIIEKRQSVAFWCNPISGHATLYWYQQILGQGPKLLIQFQNNGVVDDSQLPKDRFSAERLKGVDSTLKIQPAKLEDSAVYLCASSPGTDLNTEAFFGQGTRLTVV.

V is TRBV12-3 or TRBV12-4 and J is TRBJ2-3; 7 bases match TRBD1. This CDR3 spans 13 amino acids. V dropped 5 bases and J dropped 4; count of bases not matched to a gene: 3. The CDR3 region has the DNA TGTGCCAGCAGTCGACAGGGACCAGATACGCAGTATTTT. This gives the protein CASSRQGPDTQYF.

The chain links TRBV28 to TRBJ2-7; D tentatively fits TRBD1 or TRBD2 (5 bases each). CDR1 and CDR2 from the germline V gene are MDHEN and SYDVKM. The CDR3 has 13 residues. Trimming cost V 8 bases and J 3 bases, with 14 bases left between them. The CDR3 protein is CASQLVGVYEQYF. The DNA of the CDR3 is TGTGCCAGCCAGCTAGTGGGGGTCTACGAGCAGTACTTC.

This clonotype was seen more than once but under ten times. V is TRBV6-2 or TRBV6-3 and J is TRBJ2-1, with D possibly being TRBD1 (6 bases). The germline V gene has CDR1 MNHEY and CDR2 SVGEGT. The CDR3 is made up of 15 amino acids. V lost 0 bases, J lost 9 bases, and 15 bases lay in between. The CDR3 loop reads CASSYSPTGNGEQFF. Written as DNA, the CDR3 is TGTGCCAGCAGTTACTCACCCACAGGGAATGGTGAGCAGTTCTTC.

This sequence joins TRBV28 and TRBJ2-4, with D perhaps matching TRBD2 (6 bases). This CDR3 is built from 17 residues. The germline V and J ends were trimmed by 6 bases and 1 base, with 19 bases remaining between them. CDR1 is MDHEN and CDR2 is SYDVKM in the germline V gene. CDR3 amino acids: CASSPSGAGSAKNIQYF. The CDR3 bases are TGTGCCAGCAGCCCATCCGGGGCGGGATCGGCCAAAAACATTCAGTACTTC.

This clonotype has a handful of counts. The CDR3 DNA is TGTGCCAGCAGCGTAGGTGTCACAGGGGATCAACATGGCTACACCTTC. It yields the protein CASSVGVTGDQHGYTF. V and J are TRBV9 and TRBJ1-2; 7 bases map to TRBD1. This CDR3 has 16 residues. Losses at the gene ends were 0 bases for V and 6 bases for J; bases not matched to a gene: 11. Germline CDR1 and CDR2: SGDLS and YYNGEE.

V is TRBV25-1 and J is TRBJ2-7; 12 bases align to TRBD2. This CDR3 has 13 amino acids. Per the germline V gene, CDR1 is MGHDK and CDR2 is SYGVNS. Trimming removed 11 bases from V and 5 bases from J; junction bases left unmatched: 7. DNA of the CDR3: TGTGCCGTCGCCCGACTAGCGGGAGACGAGCAGTACTTC. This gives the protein CAVARLAGDEQYF.

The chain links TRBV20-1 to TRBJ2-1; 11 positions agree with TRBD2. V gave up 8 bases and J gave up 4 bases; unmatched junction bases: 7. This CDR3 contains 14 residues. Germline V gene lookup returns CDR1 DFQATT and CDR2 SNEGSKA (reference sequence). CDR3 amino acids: CSTQGTSGYNEQFF. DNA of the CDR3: TGCAGTACCCAAGGGACTAGCGGATACAATGAGCAGTTCTTC.

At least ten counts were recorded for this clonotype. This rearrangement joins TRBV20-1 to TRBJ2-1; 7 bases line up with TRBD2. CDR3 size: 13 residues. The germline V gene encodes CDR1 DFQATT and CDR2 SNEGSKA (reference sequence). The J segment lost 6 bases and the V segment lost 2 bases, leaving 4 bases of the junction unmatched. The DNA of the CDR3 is TGCAGTGCTAGAAGAGCGGGAAGCAATGAGCAGTTCTTC. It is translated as CSARRAGSNEQFF.

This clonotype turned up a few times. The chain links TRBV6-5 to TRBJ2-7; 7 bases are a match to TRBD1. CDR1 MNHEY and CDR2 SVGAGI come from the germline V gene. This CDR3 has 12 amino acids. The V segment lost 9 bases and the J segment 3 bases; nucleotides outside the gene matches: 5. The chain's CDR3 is CASGDSYYEQYF. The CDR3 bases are TGTGCCAGTGGGGACAGCTACTACGAGCAGTACTTC.

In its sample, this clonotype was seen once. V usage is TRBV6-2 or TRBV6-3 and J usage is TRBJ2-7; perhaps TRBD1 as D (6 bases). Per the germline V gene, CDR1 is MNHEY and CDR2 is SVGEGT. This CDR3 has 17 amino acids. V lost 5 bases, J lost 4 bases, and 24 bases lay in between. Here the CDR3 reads CASSQLWGHSLPYEQYF. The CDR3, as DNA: TGTGCCAGCAGTCAACTATGGGGGCACTCCCTTCCTTACGAGCAGTACTTC.

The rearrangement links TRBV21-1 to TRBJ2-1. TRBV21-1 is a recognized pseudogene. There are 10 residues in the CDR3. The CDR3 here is CANRLNEQFF. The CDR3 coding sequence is TGTGCCAACAGGCTCAATGAGCAGTTCTTC.

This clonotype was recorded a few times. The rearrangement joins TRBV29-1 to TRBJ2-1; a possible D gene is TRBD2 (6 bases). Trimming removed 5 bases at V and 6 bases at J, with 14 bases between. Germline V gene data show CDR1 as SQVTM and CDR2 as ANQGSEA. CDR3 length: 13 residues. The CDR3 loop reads CSVSSGGGNEQFF. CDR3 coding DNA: TGCAGCGTTAGTAGCGGAGGAGGCAATGAGCAGTTCTTC.